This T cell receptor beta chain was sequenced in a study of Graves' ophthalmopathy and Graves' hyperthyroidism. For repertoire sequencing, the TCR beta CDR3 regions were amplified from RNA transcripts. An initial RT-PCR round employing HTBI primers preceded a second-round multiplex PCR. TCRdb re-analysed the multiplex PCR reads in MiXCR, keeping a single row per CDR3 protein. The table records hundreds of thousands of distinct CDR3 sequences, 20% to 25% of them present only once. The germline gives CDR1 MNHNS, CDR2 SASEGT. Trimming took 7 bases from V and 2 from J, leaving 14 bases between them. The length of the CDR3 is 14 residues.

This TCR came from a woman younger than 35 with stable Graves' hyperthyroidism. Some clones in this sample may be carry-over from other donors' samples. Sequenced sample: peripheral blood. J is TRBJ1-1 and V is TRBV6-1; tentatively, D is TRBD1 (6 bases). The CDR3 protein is CASTRGRDNTEAFF. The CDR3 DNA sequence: TGTGCCAGCACTCGGGGGCGAGATAACACTGAAGCTTTCTTT.